This TCR beta chain derives from a study of blood T cell repertoires in COVID-19. Study overall: Both acute and convalescent COVID-19 samples were obtained from the United States, Italy and Spain. Sample material is recorded as cDNA or gDNA derived from T cells, B-cell-depleted T cells, or PBMCs.

Germline-derived CDR1 and CDR2 are SGHTA and FQGTGA. This CDR3 contains 16 residues. Between the trimmed V and J ends, which lost 1 base and 3 bases, there was a span of 15 bases. This clone was counted a few times. Per the original methods: Scientists estimated how many nucleated cells there were by amplifying reference gene primers. Produced via immunoSEQ multiplex PCR; TCRdb's table is partial and in-frame only. V and J calls plus clone size are reproduced from that table; the DNA served to infer D and trimming. The table shows 150,000 to 200,000 clones, with roughly 80% occurring only once. The specimen sequenced was peripheral blood. The chain employs TRBV7-3 and TRBJ1-2; D is undetermined. This TCR came from a man in his fifties or sixties with active or convalescent COVID-19. CDR3 protein: CASSLNSMADHYGYTF. DNA for the CDR3: TGTGCCAGCAGCTTAAATTCTATGGCGGATCACTATGGCTACACCTTC.